The 28 T cell receptor beta chains reported below all come from one sample, sequenced in a study of immune evolution from preneoplasia to lung adenocarcinoma. TCRdb's copy holds only in-frame clones and misses some; the assay was immunoSEQ multiplex PCR. This sample carries approximately 6,000 clones, 81% of them seen once, and the ten largest clones take roughly 10%. Material: FFPE normal lung tissue adjacent to the tumor. These receptors were collected from a person aged 50-70 years with lung adenocarcinoma.

The chain carries TRBV27 and TRBJ2-5; tentative D call: TRBD1 (5 bases). The CDR3 runs 13 residues. V lost 6 bases and J lost 5, with 13 bases in between. Germline CDR1 and CDR2: MNHEY and SMNVEV (reference sequence). CDR3 in amino acids: CASSHGAWETQYF. The CDR3 DNA is TGTGCCAGCAGCCATGGGGCGTGGGAGACCCAGTACTTC.

This clone was detected once. The chain recombines TRBV6-4 with TRBJ1-5; D might be TRBD1 (5 bases). The CDR3 consists of 13 residues. Germline lookup yields CDR1 MRHNA and CDR2 SNTAGT. The ends were cut back, 3 bases at V and 3 bases at J, with 6 bases in the middle. CDR3 protein: CASSEQANQPQHF. CDR3 nucleotides: TGTGCCAGCAGTGAACAGGCCAATCAGCCCCAGCATTTT.

V gene TRBV30 combines with J gene TRBJ1-3; D not certain. Trimming pared 3 bases from V and 2 bases from J, leaving 5 bases between. The CDR3 length is 12 residues. Germline CDR1 reads GTSNPN; CDR2 reads SVGIG (reference sequence). The CDR3 reads CAWSRTGNTIYF. The CDR3 nucleotides are TGTGCCTGGAGCCGTACTGGAAACACCATATATTTT.

J is TRBJ2-7 and V is TRBV7-8; D is possibly TRBD2 (5 bases). V lost 7 bases and J 6 bases, leaving 19 bases between the germline ends. The CDR3 is 14 residues long. Looked up from germline, CDR1 is SGHVS and CDR2 is FQNEAQ. Here the CDR3 DNA reads TGTGCCAGCACCGACCCAGGACTTGACTCCGAGCAGTACTTC. This gives the protein CASTDPGLDSEQYF.

V is TRBV7-3 and J is TRBJ2-1, with a weak D call TRBD1 (5 bases). Per the germline V gene, CDR1 is SGHTA and CDR2 is FQGTGA. CDR3 size: 12 residues. V lost 5 bases to trimming and J lost 8 bases, with 10 bases between them. The CDR3 reads CASSPGQDEQFF. The CDR3 DNA follows: TGTGCCAGCAGCCCTGGACAAGATGAGCAGTTCTTC.

The rearrangement links TRBV19 to TRBJ2-7; D remains ambiguous. The CDR3 covers 12 residues. The germline V gene has CDR1 LNHDA and CDR2 SQIVND (reference sequence). V shed 4 bases and J shed 1 base, with 5 bases lying between them. The CDR3, as DNA: TGTGCCAGTAGTACCTCTTCCTACGAGCAGTACTTC. Translating gives CASSTSSYEQYF.

In this sample, this clone turned up once. This chain uses TRBV6-1 with TRBJ2-1; maybe TRBD2 (6 bases). Between the trimmed V and J ends, which lost 9 bases and 8 bases, there was a span of 14 bases. Germline CDR1 and CDR2: MNHNS and SASEGT. The CDR3 has 12 residues. In nucleotides, the CDR3 is TGTGCCAGTACCGGGACTGGGCATGAGCAGTTCTTC. It is translated as CASTGTGHEQFF.

This clone was counted only a few times. The chain combines TRBV29-1 with TRBJ1-1; D possibly corresponds to TRBD1 (5 bases). In germline, CDR1 is SQVTM, CDR2 ANQGSEA. Between the trimmed V and J ends, which lost 7 bases and 5 bases, there was a span of 17 bases. There are 13 residues in the CDR3. DNA for the CDR3: TGCAGCGGGGGGAGGGAAAGCTGGACTGAAGCTTTCTTT. Protein sequence: CSGGRESWTEAFF.

Regarding this clone: The junction shows a germline mismatch at one end, possibly a read error. V gene TRBV29-1 combines with J gene TRBJ2-3; tentatively, D is TRBD2 (6 bases). This CDR3 is 14 amino acids long. Germline CDR1 SQVTM, CDR2 ANQGSEA. CDR3 sequence: CSVAGSSSTNTQYF. For the CDR3, the DNA is TGCAGCGTTGCCGGGAGTTCTAGCACAAATACGCAGTATTTT.

J is TRBJ2-7 and V is TRBV2; 10 nucleotides align to TRBD1. The V gene end was trimmed by 7 bases and the J gene end by 5 bases; junction bases not matched to a gene: 8. CDR3 length: 14 residues. Germline assignment: CDR1 SNHLY and CDR2 FYNNEI. CDR3 in amino acids: CASNPGTGDDEQYF. The DNA for the CDR3 is TGTGCCAGCAACCCCGGGACAGGGGATGACGAGCAGTACTTC.

This rearrangement joins TRBV21-1 to TRBJ2-7. TRBV21-1 is a pseudogene. The CDR3 runs 14 residues. CDR3 DNA sequence: TGTGCCAGCAGCAAAGCGGATTTAGAATATGAGCAGTACTTC. Residues: CASSKADLEYEQYF.

CDR3 loop: CASSSDDSPGKLFF. Here the CDR3 DNA reads TGTGCCAGCAGCTCGGACGACAGCCCGGGGAAACTGTTTTTT. The chain combines TRBV7-9 with TRBJ1-4, with D possibly being TRBD1 (5 bases). The CDR3 sequence is 14 residues long. V was pared by 4 bases and J by 11 bases, with 17 bases between. CDR1 SEHNR and CDR2 FQNEAQ come from the germline V gene (reference sequence).

The chain joins TRBV29-1 to TRBJ1-2; 12 positions agree with TRBD1. Germline V gene lookup returns CDR1 SQVTM and CDR2 ANQGSEA. V dropped 7 bases and J dropped 1; count of bases not matched to a gene: 7. The CDR3 has 15 amino acids. CDR3 in DNA: TGCAGCGGATCCGGGACAGGGGGCTTTAACTATGGCTACACCTTC. This encodes CSGSGTGGFNYGYTF.

The chain links TRBV11-3 to TRBJ2-5; 8 bases are a match to TRBD2. Germline V gene sequence: CDR1 SGHNT, CDR2 YENEEA. Germline trimming cut 0 bases from V and 4 bases from J; bases unmatched to any gene: 7. The CDR3 spans 16 residues. CDR3 in DNA: TGTGCCAGCAGCTTAGACGGGAGGGCCGGGGGAGAGACCCAGTACTTC. Translating gives CASSLDGRAGGETQYF.

V and J are TRBV10-3 and TRBJ2-2; 12 bases fit TRBD2. CDR1 is ENHRY, CDR2 SYGVKD, per germline. The ends lost 11 bases at V and 6 bases at J; junction bases unmatched: 13. The length of the CDR3 is 16 residues. The chain's CDR3 is CASKGTSGSLAGELFF. The DNA of the CDR3 is TGTGCCTCTAAAGGGACTAGCGGGTCTTTGGCCGGGGAGCTGTTTTTT.

This chain links TRBV4-1 with TRBJ1-2, with D unclear. The CDR3 contains 16 residues. Trimming cost V 1 base and J 4 bases, with 16 bases left between them. Germline V CDR1 and CDR2: MGHRA, YSYEKL. CDR3 in DNA: TGCGCCAGCAGCCAAGGAGCCCGGGGTTCTAGCTATGGCTACACCTTC. It specifies CASSQGARGSSYGYTF.

This chain joins TRBV30 and TRBJ1-1; TRBD1 matches 8 bases. V lost 7 bases, J lost 2 bases, and 6 bases stayed unmatched. Germline V CDR1 and CDR2: GTSNPN, SVGIG (reference sequence). The CDR3 runs to 13 residues. CDR3 residues: CASQGEPNTEAFF. CDR3 sequence (DNA): TGTGCCTCACAGGGGGAGCCTAACACTGAAGCTTTCTTT.

V gene TRBV11-3 combines with J gene TRBJ2-1; 9 nucleotides line up with TRBD2. V was pared by 5 bases and J by 4 bases, with 6 bases of the junction left unmatched. The CDR3 length is 15 residues. The germline CDR1 and CDR2 sequences are SGHNT and YENEEA. CDR3 sequence (DNA): TGTGCCAGCAGCATTGGACTAGCGCTATACAATGAGCAGTTCTTC. This translates into CASSIGLALYNEQFF.

This rearrangement joins TRBV14 to TRBJ2-7, with TRBD1 matching 7 bases. J lost 10 bases, V lost 4 bases, and 10 bases had no gene match. CDR3 length: 13 residues. CDR1 is SGHDN, CDR2 FVKESK, per germline. DNA for the CDR3: TGTGCCAGCAGCCTCCCCGGAAGGGGGCTTCAGTACTTC. Its protein product is CASSLPGRGLQYF.

V and J are TRBV9 and TRBJ2-7; the D gene could be TRBD1 or TRBD2 (5 bases each). Trimming took 0 bases from V and 3 from J, leaving 13 bases between them. This CDR3 spans 15 amino acids. CDR1 is SGDLS, CDR2 YYNGEE, per germline. For the CDR3, the DNA is TGTGCCAGCAGCGTAGCGCCCGGGACCATCTACGAGCAGTACTTC. Its protein is CASSVAPGTIYEQYF.

V usage is TRBV4-1 and J usage is TRBJ2-5; D unclear. TRBJ2-7 explains the end of the DNA better; the J call may be wrong. The CDR3 has 11 amino acids. Germline CDR1 and CDR2: MGHRA and YSYEKL. The CDR3 DNA sequence: TGCGCCAGCAGCCAAGGGAACGAGCAGTACTTC. It is translated as CASSQGNEQYF.

The chain couples TRBV4-1 to TRBJ2-4; TRBD2 is a possible D gene (5 bases). The germline CDR1 and CDR2 sequences are MGHRA and YSYEKL. Trimming stripped 5 bases from V and 8 bases from J, with 19 bases between. The CDR3 has 15 residues. CDR3 DNA sequence: TGCGCCAGCAGCGCCGGGATCCGGGATTTTGACATTCAGTACTTC. It codes for CASSAGIRDFDIQYF.

This chain links TRBV6-1 with TRBJ2-7; D possibly matches TRBD1 or TRBD2 (5 bases each). This CDR3 region has 13 residues. With 6 bases removed from V and 2 bases from J, the gap between germline ends came to 11 bases. Germline values: CDR1 MNHNS, CDR2 SASEGT. As DNA, the CDR3 is TGTGCCAGCAGCCGGGACCGAGCCTACGAGCAGTACTTC. This sequence encodes CASSRDRAYEQYF.

This clone was counted a few times. The chain joins TRBV14 to TRBJ1-4, with D uncertain. The germline gives CDR1 SGHDN, CDR2 FVKESK. V gave up 8 bases and J gave up 12 bases, with 19 bases separating them. The CDR3 length is 13 residues. Here the CDR3 DNA reads TGTGCCAGCCGTTGGGCCTCATCGGATGAACTGTTTTTT. This translates into CASRWASSDELFF.

By frequency in the sample, this clone is medium-sized. The chain is built from TRBV6-5 and TRBJ2-3; the D gene is possibly TRBD2 (5 bases). CDR1 is MNHEY, CDR2 SVGAGI, per germline. Trimming took off 5 bases at V and 6 bases at J, with 9 bases between the two ends. The CDR3 totals 12 residues. The CDR3: CASSPGVDTQYF. DNA of the CDR3: TGTGCCAGCAGTCCCGGGGTTGATACGCAGTATTTT.

In its sample, this clone was seen once. The rearrangement links TRBV5-4 to TRBJ2-7; D is uncertain. The CDR3 sequence is 15 residues long. V gave up 3 bases and J gave up 2 bases, with 15 bases separating them. Looked up from germline, CDR1 is SGHNT and CDR2 is YYREEE (reference sequence). As DNA, the CDR3 is TGTGCCAGCAGCTATTCTGGTCGTCCCCCCTACGAGCAGTACTTC. Amino acids: CASSYSGRPPYEQYF.

This chain connects TRBV28 to TRBJ2-7; 8 bases are a match to TRBD1. Germline trimming cut 5 bases from V and 7 bases from J; bases unmatched to any gene: 10. The CDR3 runs 14 residues. CDR1 is MDHEN and CDR2 is SYDVKM in the germline V gene. CDR3 DNA: TGTGCCAGCAGTAATGGACAGGGTATAAGGGAGCAGTACTTC. Amino acids: CASSNGQGIREQYF.

This clone was seen only a few times. The rearrangement links TRBV30 to TRBJ1-2, with unresolved D. The CDR3 extends over 14 amino acids. Trimming cost V 2 bases and J 8 bases, with 18 bases left between them. Germline assignment: CDR1 GTSNPN and CDR2 SVGIG (reference sequence). The CDR3 nucleotides read TGTGCCTGGAGTTTTGGGATGAGCGGTGAGGGCTACACCTTC. Translated: CAWSFGMSGEGYTF.